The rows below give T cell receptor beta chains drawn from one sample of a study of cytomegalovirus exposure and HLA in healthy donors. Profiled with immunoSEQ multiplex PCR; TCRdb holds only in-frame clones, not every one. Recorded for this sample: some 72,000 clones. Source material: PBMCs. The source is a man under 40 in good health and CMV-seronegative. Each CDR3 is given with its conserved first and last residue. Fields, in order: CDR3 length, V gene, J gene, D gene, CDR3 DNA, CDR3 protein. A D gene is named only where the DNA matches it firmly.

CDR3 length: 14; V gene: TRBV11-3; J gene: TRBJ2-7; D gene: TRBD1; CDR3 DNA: TGTGCCAGCAGCTTCCCAGGGGGTTCCTACGAGCAGTACTTC; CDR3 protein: CASSFPGGSYEQYF
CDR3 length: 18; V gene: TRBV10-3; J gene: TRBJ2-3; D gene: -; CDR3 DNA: TGTGCCATCAGTACAGTTCCCGGGGTAGCCGGTAACACAGATACGCAGTATTTT; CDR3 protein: CAISTVPGVAGNTDTQYF
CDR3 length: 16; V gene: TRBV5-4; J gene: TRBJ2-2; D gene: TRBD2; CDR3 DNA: TGTGCCAGCAGCTTGCCGGGGGGAGCTAACACCGGGGAGCTGTTTTTT; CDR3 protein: CASSLPGGANTGELFF
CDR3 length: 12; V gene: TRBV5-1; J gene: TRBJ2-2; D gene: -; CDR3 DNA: TGCGCCAGCAGCTCGTCGGGAGGGGAGCTGTTTTTT; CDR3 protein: CASSSSGGELFF
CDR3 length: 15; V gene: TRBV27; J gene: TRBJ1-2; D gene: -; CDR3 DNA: TGTGCCAGCAGTATTGGGGGGGCCCCTCCCTATGGCTACACCTTC; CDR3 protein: CASSIGGAPPYGYTF
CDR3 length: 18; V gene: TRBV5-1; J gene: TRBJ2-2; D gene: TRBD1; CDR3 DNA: TGCGCCAGCAGCCCACTCCCGCCGGGACAGGGCCACACCGGGGAGCTGTTTTTT; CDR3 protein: CASSPLPPGQGHTGELFF
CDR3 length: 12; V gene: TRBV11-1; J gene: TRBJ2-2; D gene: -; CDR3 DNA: TGTGCCAGCAGCTCCTACGCCGGGGAGCTGTTTTTT; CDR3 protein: CASSSYAGELFF
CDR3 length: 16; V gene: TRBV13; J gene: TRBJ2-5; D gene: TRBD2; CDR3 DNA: TGTGCCAGCAGCCGACGACTAGCGGGAGGACGCGAGACCCAGTACTTC; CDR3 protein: CASSRRLAGGRETQYF
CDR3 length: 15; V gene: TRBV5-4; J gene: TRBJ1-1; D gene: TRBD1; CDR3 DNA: TGTGCCAGCAGCTCACCCCGACAGGGGAACACTGAAGCTTTCTTT; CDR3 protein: CASSSPRQGNTEAFF
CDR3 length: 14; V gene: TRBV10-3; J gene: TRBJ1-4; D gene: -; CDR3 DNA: TGTGCCATCAGTGAGGGGGGGGAGAATGAAAAACTGTTTTTT; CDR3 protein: CAISEGGENEKLFF
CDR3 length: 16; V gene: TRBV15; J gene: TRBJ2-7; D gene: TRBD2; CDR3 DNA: TGTGCCACCGTGCGACGGTTGGGACTAGCGAGGGACGAGCAGTACTTC; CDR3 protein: CATVRRLGLARDEQYF
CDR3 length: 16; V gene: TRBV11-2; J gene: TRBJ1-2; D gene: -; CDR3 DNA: TGTGCCAGCACTTATAATGCAGGGAAAGGATTCTATGGCTACACCTTC; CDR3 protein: CASTYNAGKGFYGYTF
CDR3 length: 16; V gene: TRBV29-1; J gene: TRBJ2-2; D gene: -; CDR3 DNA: TGCAGCGTTGGGCCCCTATTAGAGGGAAACACCGGGGAGCTGTTTTTT; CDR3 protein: CSVGPLLEGNTGELFF
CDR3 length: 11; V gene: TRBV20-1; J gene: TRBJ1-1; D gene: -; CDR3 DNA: TGCAGTGCTCAGGTTCTCACTGAAGCTTTCTTT; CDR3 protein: CSAQVLTEAFF
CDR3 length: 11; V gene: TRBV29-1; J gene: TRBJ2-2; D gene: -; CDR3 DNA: TGCAGCGTCGTGACTGGCGGGGAGCTGTTTTTT; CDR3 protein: CSVVTGGELFF
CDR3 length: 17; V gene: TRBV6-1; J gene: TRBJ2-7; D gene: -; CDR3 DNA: TGTGCCAGCAGTGAATGGGGTTGGGGGGATAGCGCCTACGAGCAGTACTTC; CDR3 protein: CASSEWGWGDSAYEQYF
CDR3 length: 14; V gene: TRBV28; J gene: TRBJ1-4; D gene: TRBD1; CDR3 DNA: TGTGCCAGCAGTGGTGACAGGGGGGAAGAAAAACTGTTTTTT; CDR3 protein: CASSGDRGEEKLFF
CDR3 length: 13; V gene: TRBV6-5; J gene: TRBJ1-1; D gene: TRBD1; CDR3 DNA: TGTGCCAGCAGTAAAGGGGGCGACGCTGAAGCTTTCTTT; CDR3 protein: CASSKGGDAEAFF